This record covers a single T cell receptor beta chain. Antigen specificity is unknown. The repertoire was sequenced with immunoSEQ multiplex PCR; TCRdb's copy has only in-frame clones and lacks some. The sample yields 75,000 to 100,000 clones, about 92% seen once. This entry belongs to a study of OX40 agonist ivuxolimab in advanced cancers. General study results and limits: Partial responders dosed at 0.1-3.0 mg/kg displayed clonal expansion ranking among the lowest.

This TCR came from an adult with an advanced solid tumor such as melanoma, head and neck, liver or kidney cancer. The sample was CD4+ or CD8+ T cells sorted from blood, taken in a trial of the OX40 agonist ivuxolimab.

In DNA, the CDR3 is TGTGCCAGCAGTTATTGGCGGGACAGGGAATACAATGAGCAGTTCTTC. It yields the protein CASSYWRDREYNEQFF. The chain combines TRBV7-9 with TRBJ2-1, with 9 bases that match TRBD1. The trim removed 6 bases at V and 4 bases at J, leaving 10 bases unmatched. CDR3 length equals 16 residues. Germline CDR1 SEHNR, CDR2 FQNEAQ (reference sequence).